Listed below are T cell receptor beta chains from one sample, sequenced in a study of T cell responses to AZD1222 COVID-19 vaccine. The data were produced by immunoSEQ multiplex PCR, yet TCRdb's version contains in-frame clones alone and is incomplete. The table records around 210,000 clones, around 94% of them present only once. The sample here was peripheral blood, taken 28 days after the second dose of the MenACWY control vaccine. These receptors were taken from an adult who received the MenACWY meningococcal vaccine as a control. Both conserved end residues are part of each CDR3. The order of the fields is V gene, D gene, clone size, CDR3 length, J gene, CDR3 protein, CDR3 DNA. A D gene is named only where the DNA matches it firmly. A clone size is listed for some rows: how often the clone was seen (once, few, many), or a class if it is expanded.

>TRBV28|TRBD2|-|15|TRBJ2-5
CASSFGPAGQETQYF
TGTGCCAGCAGTTTCGGCCCAGCGGGGCAAGAGACCCAGTACTTC
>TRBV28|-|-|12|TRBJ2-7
CASSSGIYEQYF
TGTGCCAGCAGTTCGGGGATCTACGAGCAGTACTTC
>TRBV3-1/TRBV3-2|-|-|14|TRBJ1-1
CASSQLMADTEAFF
TGTGCCAGCAGCCAATTGATGGCAGACACTGAAGCTTTCTTT
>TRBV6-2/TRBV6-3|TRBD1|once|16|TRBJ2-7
CASSYIGQGGWYEQYF
TGTGCCAGCAGTTACATAGGACAGGGAGGTTGGTACGAGCAGTACTTC
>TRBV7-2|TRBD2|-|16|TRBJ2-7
CASSGNLAGLNYEQYF
TGTGCCAGCAGCGGCAATCTAGCGGGGCTTAACTACGAGCAGTACTTC
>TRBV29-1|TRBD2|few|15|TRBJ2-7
CSVGQAGGLAYEQYF
TGCAGCGTTGGTCAAGCGGGAGGGCTGGCCTACGAGCAGTACTTC
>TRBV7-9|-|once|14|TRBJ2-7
CASSLVRLLYEQYF
TGTGCCAGCAGCTTAGTAAGACTCCTCTACGAGCAGTACTTC
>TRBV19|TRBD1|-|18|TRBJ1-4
CASTPFWTGGITNEKLFF
TGTGCCAGTACCCCATTCTGGACAGGGGGGATAACTAATGAAAAACTGTTTTTT
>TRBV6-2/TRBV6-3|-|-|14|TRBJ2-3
CASRPAGSSDTQYF
TGTGCCAGCAGGCCTGCCGGGAGTTCAGATACGCAGTATTTT
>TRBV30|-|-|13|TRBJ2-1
CAWSVYTYNEQFF
TGTGCCTGGAGTGTCTATACCTACAATGAGCAGTTCTTC
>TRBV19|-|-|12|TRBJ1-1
CASTPGTAEAFF
TGTGCCAGTACCCCAGGTACCGCTGAAGCTTTCTTT
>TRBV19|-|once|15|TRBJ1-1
CASSIGGSGRYEAFF
TGTGCCAGTAGTATAGGAGGGTCGGGACGATATGAAGCTTTCTTT
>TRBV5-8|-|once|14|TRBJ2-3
CASSLARGTDTQYF
TGTGCCAGCAGCTTGGCCAGGGGCACAGATACGCAGTATTTT
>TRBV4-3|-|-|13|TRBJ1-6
CASSQNNNSPLHF
TGCGCCAGCAGCCAAAACAATAATTCACCCCTCCACTTT